These 8 T cell receptor beta chains came from one sample sequenced in a study of metastatic and nonmetastatic thyroid tumors. TCRdb reprocessed the PCR reads using MiXCR. The sample holds approximately 16,000 clones, about 25% seen once. No patient received treatment before thyroid surgery. Sequencing was done on a sample of blood. Receptor source: a male donor with papillary thyroid cancer or a benign thyroid nodule (not recorded which). Some clones in this sample may be carry-over from other donors' samples.

The J gene is TRBJ1-1, the V gene TRBV5-1; 9 bases are shared with TRBD1. The ends lost 3 bases at V and 5 bases at J; junction bases unmatched: 5. The germline gives CDR1 SGHRS, CDR2 YFSETQ. The CDR3 runs to 14 residues. This CDR3 is CASSSGQGGTEAFF. DNA of the CDR3: TGCGCCAGCAGCTCGGGACAGGGAGGGACTGAAGCTTTCTTT.

This clone has ten or more counts. The chain is built from TRBV18 and TRBJ1-1; D possibly corresponds to TRBD1 (5 bases). Looked up from germline, CDR1 is KGHSH and CDR2 is LQKENI. The CDR3 runs 16 residues. V lost 3 bases, J lost 1 base, and 15 bases lay in between. CDR3 in amino acids: CASSPGRSPRNTEAFF. CDR3 DNA sequence: TGTGCCAGCTCACCGGGACGGAGTCCCAGGAACACTGAAGCTTTCTTT.

This sequence joins TRBV11-2 and TRBJ2-2, with TRBD2 identical over 9 bases. Trimming took 5 bases from V and 2 from J; bases not matched to a gene: 3. Looked up from germline, CDR1 is SGHAT and CDR2 is FQNNGV. The CDR3 contains 15 residues. CDR3 protein: CASSPTSGNTGELFF. The CDR3 DNA is TGTGCCAGCAGCCCGACTAGCGGAAACACCGGGGAGCTGTTTTTT. Supplemented by reference TRBV11-2 and TRBJ2-2, the full variable domain reads EAGVAQSPRYKIIEKRQSVAFWCNPISGHATLYWYQQILGQGPKLLIQFQNNGVVDDSQLPKDRFSAERLKGVDSTLKIQPAKLEDSAVYLCASSPTSGNTGELFFGEGSRLTVL.

This clone came up many times. This chain uses TRBV28 with TRBJ2-1, with D maybe TRBD1 (5 bases). The CDR3 covers 13 residues. Germline V gives CDR1 MDHEN, CDR2 SYDVKM. The CDR3 region is CASLQAPFREQFF. The CDR3 bases are TGTGCTTCTCTACAGGCCCCCTTCAGAGAGCAGTTCTTC.

This clone was seen repeatedly, ten times or more. CDR3 residues: CSARTGINQPQHF. CDR3 sequence (DNA): TGCAGTGCTAGGACAGGGATCAATCAGCCCCAGCATTTT. The chain uses TRBV20-1 and TRBJ1-5; 7 positions agree with TRBD1. V lost 3 bases, J lost 3 bases, and 2 bases stayed unmatched. This CDR3 contains 13 residues. The germline V gene has CDR1 DFQATT and CDR2 SNEGSKA (reference sequence).

This clone was counted at least ten times. This chain links TRBV20-1 with TRBJ1-1; possible D gene TRBD1, 6 bases. Trimming cost V 2 bases and J 3 bases, with 16 bases left between them. CDR1 is DFQATT and CDR2 is SNEGSKA in the germline V gene (reference sequence). The CDR3 covers 15 residues. CDR3 region: CSARQTDRSDTEAFF. CDR3 sequence (DNA): TGCAGTGCTAGACAAACGGACAGAAGCGACACTGAAGCTTTCTTT.

This clone has ten or more counts. This may be a read error: a much more frequent sequence differs by one nucleotide. This same CDR3 is encoded by further DNA sequences in the sample. The rearrangement uses TRBV6-4 and TRBJ2-7, with D unresolved. Germline CDR1 reads MRHNA; CDR2 reads SNTAGT. V was cut by 3 bases and J by 6 bases, with 18 bases left in between. The CDR3 has 15 amino acids. This CDR3 is CASSEIAGESVEQYF. The CDR3, as DNA: TGTGCCAGCAGTGAAATAGCAGGAGAGTCGGTCGAGCAGTACTTC.

The chain couples TRBV11-2 to TRBJ2-1; TRBD1 aligns across 7 bases. The germline CDR1 and CDR2 sequences are SGHAT and FQNNGV. The J segment lost 4 bases and the V segment lost 5 bases, leaving 5 bases of the junction unmatched. CDR3 length equals 14 residues. Here the CDR3 DNA reads TGTGCCAGCAGCGGGACAGCTACTTACAATGAGCAGTTCTTC. Encoded protein: CASSGTATYNEQFF.